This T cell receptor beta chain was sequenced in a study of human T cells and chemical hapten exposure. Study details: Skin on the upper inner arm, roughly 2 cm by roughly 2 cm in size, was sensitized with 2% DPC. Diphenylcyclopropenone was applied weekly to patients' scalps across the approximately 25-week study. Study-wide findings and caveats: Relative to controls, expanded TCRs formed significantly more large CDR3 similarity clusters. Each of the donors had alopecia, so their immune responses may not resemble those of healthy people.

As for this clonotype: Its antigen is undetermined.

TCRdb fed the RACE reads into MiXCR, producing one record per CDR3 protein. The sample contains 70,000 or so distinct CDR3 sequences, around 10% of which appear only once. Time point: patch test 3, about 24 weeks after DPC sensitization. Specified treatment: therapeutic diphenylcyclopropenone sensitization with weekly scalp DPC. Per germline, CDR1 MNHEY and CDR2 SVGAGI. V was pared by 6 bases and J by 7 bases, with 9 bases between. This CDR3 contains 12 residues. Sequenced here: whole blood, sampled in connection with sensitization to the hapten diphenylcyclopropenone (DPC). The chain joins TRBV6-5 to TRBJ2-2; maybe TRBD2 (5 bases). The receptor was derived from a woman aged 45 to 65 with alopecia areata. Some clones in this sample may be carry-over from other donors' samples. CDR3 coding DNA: TGTGCCAGCAGCTTCGCGGGCGGGGAGCTGTTTTTT. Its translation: CASSFAGGELFF.